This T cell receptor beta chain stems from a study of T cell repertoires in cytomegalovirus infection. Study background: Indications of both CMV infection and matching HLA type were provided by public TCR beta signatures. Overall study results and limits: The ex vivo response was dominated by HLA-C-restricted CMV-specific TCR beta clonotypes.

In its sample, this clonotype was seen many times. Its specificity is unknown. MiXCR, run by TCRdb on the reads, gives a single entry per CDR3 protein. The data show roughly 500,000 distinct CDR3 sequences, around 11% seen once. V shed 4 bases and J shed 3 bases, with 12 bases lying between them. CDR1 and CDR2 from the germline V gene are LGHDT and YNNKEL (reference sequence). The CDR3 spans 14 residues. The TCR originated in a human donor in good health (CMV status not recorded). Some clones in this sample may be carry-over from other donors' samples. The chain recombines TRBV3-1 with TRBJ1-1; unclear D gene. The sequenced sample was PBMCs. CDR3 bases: TGTGCCAGCAGCCTTCACGGCACTGACACTGAAGCTTTCTTT. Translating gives CASSLHGTDTEAFF.